This T cell receptor beta chain originates from a study of pediatric ulcerative colitis. CDR1 and CDR2 from the germline V gene are SGHVS and FQNEAQ. The ends lost 2 bases at V and 3 bases at J; junction bases unmatched: 8. CDR3 length: 17 residues. This was a survey-level run. Sequencing depth was up to 500,000 reads per sample. Clones were sequenced by immunoSEQ multiplex PCR, and TCRdb holds only the in-frame ones, with some missing. Among 45,000 to 75,000 clones, around 86% were seen once, and the ten largest hold approximately 1.5%. The receptor comes from a boy between 10 and 17 years old who was a control in a study of pediatric ulcerative colitis. This rearrangement joins TRBV7-8 to TRBJ2-3, with TRBD1 matching 10 bases. The sequencing input was blood. The CDR3 coding sequence is TGTGCCAGCAGCTTACTTTCGGACAGGGGGGGAACAGATACGCAGTATTTT. Protein sequence: CASSLLSDRGGTDTQYF.